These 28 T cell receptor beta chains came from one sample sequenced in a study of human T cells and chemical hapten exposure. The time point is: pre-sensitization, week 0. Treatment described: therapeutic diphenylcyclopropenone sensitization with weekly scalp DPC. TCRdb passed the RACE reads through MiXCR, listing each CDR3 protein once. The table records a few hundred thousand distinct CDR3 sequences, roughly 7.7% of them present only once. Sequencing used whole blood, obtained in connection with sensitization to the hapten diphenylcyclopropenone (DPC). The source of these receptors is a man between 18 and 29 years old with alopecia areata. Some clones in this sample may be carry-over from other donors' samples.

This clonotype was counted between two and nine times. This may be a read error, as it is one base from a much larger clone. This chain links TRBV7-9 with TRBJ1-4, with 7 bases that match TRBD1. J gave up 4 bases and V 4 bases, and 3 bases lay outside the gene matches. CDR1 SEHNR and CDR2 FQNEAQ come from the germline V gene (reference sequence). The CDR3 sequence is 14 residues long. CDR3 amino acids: CASSSTGFNEKLFF. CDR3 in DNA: TGTGCCAGCAGCTCGACAGGGTTTAATGAAAAACTGTTTTTT.

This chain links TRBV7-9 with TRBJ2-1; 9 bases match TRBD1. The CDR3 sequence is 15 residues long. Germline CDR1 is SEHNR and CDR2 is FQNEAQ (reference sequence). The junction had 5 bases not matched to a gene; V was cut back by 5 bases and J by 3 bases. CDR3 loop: CASSPLTGGYNEQFF. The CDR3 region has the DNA TGTGCCAGCAGCCCTTTGACAGGGGGCTACAATGAGCAGTTCTTC.

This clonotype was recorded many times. CDR3 residues: CSVTRASGDYSYNEQFF. Here the CDR3 DNA reads TGCAGTGTCACACGGGCTAGCGGGGACTATTCCTACAATGAGCAGTTCTTC. The rearrangement joins TRBV20-1 to TRBJ2-1; 9 positions agree with TRBD2. The CDR3 extends over 17 amino acids. CDR1 and CDR2 from the germline V gene are DFQATT and SNEGSKA (reference sequence). After removal of 7 bases from V and 1 base from J, the junction contained 14 bases not matched to a gene.

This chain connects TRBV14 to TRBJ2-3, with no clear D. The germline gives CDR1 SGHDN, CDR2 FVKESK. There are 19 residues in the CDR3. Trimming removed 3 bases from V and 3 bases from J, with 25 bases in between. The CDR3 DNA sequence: TGTGCCAGCAGCCAGGCCCTAAGGTTAAGTAAAGGGCGGACAGATACGCAGTATTTT. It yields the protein CASSQALRLSKGRTDTQYF.

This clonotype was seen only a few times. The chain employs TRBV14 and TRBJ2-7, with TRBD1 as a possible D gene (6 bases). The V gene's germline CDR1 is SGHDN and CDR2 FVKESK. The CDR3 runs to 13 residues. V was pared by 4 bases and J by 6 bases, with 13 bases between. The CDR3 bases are TGTGCCAGCAGCCCAACAGGGCTTGGCGAGCAGTACGTC. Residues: CASSPTGLGEQYV.

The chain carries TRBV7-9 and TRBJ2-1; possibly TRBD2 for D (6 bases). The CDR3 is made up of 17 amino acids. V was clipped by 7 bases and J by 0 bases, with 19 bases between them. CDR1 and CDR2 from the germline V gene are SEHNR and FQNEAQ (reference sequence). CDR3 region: CASTLLARPSSYNEQFF. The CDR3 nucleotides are TGTGCCAGCACTCTACTAGCTCGGCCGAGCTCCTACAATGAGCAGTTCTTC.

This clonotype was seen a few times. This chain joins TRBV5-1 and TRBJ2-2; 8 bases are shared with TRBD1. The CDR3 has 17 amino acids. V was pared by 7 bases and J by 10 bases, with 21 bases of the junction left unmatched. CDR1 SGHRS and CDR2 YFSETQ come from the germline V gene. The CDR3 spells CASGPFYPGQGKKELFF. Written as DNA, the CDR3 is TGCGCCAGCGGACCCTTTTACCCCGGACAGGGTAAAAAGGAGCTGTTTTTT.

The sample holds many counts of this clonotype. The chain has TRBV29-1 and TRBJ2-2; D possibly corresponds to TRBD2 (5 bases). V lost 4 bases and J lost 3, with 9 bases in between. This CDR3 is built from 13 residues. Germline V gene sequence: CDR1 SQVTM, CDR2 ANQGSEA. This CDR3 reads CSVVGVDTGELFF. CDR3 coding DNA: TGCAGCGTTGTCGGGGTGGACACCGGGGAGCTGTTTTTT.

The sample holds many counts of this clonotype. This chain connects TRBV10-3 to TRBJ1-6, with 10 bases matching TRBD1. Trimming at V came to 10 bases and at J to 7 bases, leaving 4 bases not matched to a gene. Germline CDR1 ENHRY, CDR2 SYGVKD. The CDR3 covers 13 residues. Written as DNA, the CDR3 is TGTGCCACCGGACAGGGGGACAATTCACCCCTCCACTTT. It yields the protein CATGQGDNSPLHF.

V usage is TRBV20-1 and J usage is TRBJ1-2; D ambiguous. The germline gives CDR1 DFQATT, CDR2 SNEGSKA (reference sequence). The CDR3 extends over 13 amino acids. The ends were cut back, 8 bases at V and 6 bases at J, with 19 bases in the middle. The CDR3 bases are TGCAGTACCACCGTACCGGGGTCTAATGGCTACACCTTC. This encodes CSTTVPGSNGYTF.

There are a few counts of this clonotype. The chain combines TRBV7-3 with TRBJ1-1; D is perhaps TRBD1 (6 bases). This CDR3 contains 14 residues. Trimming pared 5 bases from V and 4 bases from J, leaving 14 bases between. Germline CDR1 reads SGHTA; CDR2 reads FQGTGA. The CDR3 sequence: CASSRYRDGTEAFF. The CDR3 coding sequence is TGTGCCAGCAGCCGATACAGGGATGGCACTGAAGCTTTCTTT.

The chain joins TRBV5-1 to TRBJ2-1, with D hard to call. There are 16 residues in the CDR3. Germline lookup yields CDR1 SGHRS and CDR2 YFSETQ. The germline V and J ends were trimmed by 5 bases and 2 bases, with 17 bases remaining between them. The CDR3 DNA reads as TGCGCCAGCAGTCTTTCTTCGGGCGCGCCCTACAATGAGCAGTTCTTC. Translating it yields CASSLSSGAPYNEQFF.

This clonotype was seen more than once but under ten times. As DNA, the CDR3 is TGTGCCAGCAGCTTTGACAGAAGATACAGGGCCCAAGAGACCCAGTACTTC. Residues: CASSFDRRYRAQETQYF. V is TRBV11-1 and J is TRBJ2-5; perhaps TRBD1 as D (6 bases). The germline V gene encodes CDR1 SGHAT and CDR2 FQDESV (reference sequence). This CDR3 spans 17 amino acids. Deletions cut 3 bases from V and 1 base from J, with 18 bases between. The whole variable domain, remainder taken from reference TRBV11-1 and TRBJ2-5, is EAEVAQSPRYKITEKSQAVAFWCDPISGHATLYWYRQILGQGPELLVQFQDESVVDDSQLPKDRFSAERLKGVDSTLKIQPAELGDSAMYLCASSFDRRYRAQETQYFGPGTRLLVL.

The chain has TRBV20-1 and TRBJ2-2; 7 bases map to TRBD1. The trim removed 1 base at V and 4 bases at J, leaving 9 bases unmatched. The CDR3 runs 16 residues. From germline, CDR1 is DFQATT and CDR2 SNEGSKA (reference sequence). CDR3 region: CSARGLGQVITGELFF. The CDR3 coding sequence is TGCAGTGCTAGAGGGCTAGGACAGGTGATCACCGGGGAGCTGTTTTTT.

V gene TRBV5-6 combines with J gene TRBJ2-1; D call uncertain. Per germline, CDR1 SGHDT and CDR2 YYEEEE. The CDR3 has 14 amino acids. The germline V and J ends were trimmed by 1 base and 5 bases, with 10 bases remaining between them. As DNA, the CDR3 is TGTGCCAGCAGCTTGTTCCTCCGGGACAATGAGCAGTTCTTC. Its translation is CASSLFLRDNEQFF.

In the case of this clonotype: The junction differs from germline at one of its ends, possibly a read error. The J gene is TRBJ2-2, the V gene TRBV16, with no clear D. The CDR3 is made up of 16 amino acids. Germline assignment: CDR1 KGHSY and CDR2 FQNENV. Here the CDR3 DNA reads TGTGCCAGCAGCGAATCAATGTTTGGGGACACCGGGGAGCTGTTTTTT. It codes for CASSESMFGDTGELFF.

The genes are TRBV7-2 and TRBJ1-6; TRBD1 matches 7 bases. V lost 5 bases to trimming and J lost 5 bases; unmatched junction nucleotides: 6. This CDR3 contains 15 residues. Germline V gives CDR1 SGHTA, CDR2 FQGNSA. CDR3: CASSAQQGNNSPLHF. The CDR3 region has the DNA TGTGCCAGCAGCGCCCAACAGGGGAATAATTCACCCCTCCACTTT.

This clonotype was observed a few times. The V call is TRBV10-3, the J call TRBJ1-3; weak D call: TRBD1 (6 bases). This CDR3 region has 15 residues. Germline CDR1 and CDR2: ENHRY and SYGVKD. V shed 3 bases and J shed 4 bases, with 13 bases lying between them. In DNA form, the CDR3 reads TGTGCCATCAGTGAACGGGGGGCGTCCGGAAACACCATATATTTT. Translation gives CAISERGASGNTIYF.

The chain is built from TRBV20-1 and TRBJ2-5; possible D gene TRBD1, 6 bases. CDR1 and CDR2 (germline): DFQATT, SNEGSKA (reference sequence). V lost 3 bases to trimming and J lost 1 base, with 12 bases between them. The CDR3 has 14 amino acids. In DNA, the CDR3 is TGCAGTGCTAGTGGGGGCGCCTCCCAAGAGACCCAGTACTTC. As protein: CSASGGASQETQYF.

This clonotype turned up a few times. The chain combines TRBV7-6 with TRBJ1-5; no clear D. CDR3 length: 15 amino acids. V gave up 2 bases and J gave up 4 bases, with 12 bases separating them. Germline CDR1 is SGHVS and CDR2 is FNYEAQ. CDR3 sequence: CASSLSPRQNQPQHF. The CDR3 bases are TGTGCCAGCAGCTTATCACCAAGGCAAAATCAGCCCCAGCATTTT. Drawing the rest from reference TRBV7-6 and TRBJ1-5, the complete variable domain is GAGVSQSPRYKVTKRGQDVALRCDPISGHVSLYWYRQALGQGPEFLTYFNYEAQQDKSGLPNDRFSAERPEGSISTLTIQRTEQRDSAMYRCASSLSPRQNQPQHFGDGTRLSIL.

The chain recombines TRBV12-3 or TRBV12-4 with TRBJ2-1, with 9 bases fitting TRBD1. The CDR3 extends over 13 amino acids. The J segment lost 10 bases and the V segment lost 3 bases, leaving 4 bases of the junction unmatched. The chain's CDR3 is CASSLTGGVEQFF. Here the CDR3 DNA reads TGTGCCAGCAGTTTGACAGGGGGTGTCGAGCAGTTCTTC.

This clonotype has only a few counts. DNA of the CDR3: TGTGCCATCAGTGGCCAGACAGGGATCTCTGGAAACACCATATATTTT. It yields the protein CAISGQTGISGNTIYF. The chain couples TRBV10-3 to TRBJ1-3, with 7 bases that match TRBD1. Unmatched junction bases numbered 6, after V lost 4 bases and J lost 0 bases. The CDR3 has 16 amino acids. Germline values: CDR1 ENHRY, CDR2 SYGVKD.

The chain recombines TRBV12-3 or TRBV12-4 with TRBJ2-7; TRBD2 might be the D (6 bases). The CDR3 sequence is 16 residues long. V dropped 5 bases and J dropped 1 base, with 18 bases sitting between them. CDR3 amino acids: CASSVREAGLSYEQYF. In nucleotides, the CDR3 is TGTGCCAGCAGTGTCAGGGAGGCCGGCCTATCCTACGAGCAGTACTTC.

CDR3 protein: CSARDYRLTHNEQFF. The CDR3 nucleotides are TGCAGTGCTAGAGATTACCGACTAACCCACAATGAGCAGTTCTTC. This chain joins TRBV20-1 and TRBJ2-1; TRBD2 is a possible D gene (5 bases). Between the trimmed V and J ends, which lost 0 bases and 5 bases, there was a span of 14 bases. The CDR3 has 15 amino acids. Germline CDR1 reads DFQATT; CDR2 reads SNEGSKA (reference sequence).

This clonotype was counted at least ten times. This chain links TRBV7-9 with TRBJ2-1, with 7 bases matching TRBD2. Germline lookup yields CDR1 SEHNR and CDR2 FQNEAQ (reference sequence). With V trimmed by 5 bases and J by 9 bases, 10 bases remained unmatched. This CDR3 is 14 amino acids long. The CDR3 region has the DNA TGTGCCAGCAGCCAGCCCAGACTAGCTAGTGAGCAGTTCTTC. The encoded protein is CASSQPRLASEQFF.

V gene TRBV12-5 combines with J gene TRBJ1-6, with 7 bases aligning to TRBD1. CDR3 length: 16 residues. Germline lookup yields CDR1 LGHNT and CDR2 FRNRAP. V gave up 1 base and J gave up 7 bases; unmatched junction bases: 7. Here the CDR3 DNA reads TGTGCTAGTGGTTTGGGACAGGGAACGAGAAATTCACCCCTCCACTTT. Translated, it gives CASGLGQGTRNSPLHF.

The chain's CDR3 is CASSQEITSGNTIYF. The CDR3 region has the DNA TGTGCCAGCAGCCAAGAGATCACCTCTGGAAACACCATATATTTT. J is TRBJ1-3 and V is TRBV3-1; no clear D gene. The CDR3 is made up of 15 amino acids. Germline lookup yields CDR1 LGHDT and CDR2 YNNKEL (reference sequence). Trimming shortened V by 0 bases and J by 0 bases, and 6 bases separated the two germline ends.

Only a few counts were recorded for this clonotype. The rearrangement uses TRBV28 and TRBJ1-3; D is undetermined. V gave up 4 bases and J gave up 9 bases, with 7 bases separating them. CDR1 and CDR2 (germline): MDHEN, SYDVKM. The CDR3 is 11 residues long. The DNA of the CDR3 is TGTGCCAGCAGTTACTGGTTCACCATATATTTT. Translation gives CASSYWFTIYF.